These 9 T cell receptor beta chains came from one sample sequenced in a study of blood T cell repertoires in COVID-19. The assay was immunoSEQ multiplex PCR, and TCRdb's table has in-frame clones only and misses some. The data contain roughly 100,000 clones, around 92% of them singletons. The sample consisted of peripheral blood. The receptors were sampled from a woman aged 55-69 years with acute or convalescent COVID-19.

This chain's CDR3 is CASSQRSQGRFSGANVLTF. The CDR3 nucleotides are TGTGCCAGCAGCCAACGAAGCCAGGGAAGGTTCTCTGGGGCCAACGTCCTGACTTTC. This chain connects TRBV11-3 to TRBJ2-6, with D possibly matching TRBD1 (5 bases). Germline CDR1 SGHNT, CDR2 YENEEA. Trimming took 5 bases from V and 0 from J, leaving 20 bases between them. CDR3 length: 19 amino acids.

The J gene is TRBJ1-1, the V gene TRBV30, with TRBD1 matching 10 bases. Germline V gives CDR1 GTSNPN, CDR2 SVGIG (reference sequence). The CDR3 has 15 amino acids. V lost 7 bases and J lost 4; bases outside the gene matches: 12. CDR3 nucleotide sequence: TGTGCCTTTGGGACAGGGGTTTTGGTCGTCACTGAAGCTTTCTTT. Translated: CAFGTGVLVVTEAFF. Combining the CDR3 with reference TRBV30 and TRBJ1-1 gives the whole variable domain SQTIHQWPATLVQPVGSPLSLECTVEGTSNPNLYWYRQAAGRGLQLLFYSVGIGQISSEVPQNLSASRPQDRQFILSSKKLLLSDSGFYLCAFGTGVLVVTEAFFGQGTRLTVV.

DNA of the CDR3: TGTGCCAGCTTTGCGGGAGACTGGAGGGCTGCGTTTGATGAGCAGTTCTTC. Translation: CASFAGDWRAAFDEQFF. The chain carries TRBV2 and TRBJ2-1; 7 bases map to TRBD2. The CDR3 contains 17 residues. Trimming removed 8 bases from V and 8 bases from J; junction bases left unmatched: 21. Germline V gene lookup returns CDR1 SNHLY and CDR2 FYNNEI.

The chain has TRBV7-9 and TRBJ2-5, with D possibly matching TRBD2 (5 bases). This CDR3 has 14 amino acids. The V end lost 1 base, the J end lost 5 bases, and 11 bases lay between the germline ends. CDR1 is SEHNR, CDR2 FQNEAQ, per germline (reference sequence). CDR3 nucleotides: TGTGCCAGCAGCTTAGGAGTTGGCGGGGAGACCCAGTACTTC. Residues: CASSLGVGGETQYF.

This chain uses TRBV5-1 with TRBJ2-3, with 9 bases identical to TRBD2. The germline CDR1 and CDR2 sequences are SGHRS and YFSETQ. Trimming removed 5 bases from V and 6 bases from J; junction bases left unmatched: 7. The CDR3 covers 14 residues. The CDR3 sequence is CASRVVAGADTQYF. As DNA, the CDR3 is TGCGCCAGCAGGGTAGTAGCGGGAGCGGATACGCAGTATTTT.

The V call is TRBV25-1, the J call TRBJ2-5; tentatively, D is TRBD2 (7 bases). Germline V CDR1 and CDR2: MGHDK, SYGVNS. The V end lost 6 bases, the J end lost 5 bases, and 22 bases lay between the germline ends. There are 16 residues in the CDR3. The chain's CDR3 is CASSKPDGGRGETQYF. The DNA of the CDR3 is TGTGCCAGCAGCAAACCGGACGGGGGGCGAGGGGAGACCCAGTACTTC.

The CDR3 DNA reads TGTGCCAGCAGCCCCCAGGACAGGAACACTGAAGCTTTCTTT. As protein: CASSPQDRNTEAFF. The V gene is TRBV11-3, the J gene TRBJ1-1; weak D call: TRBD1 (6 bases). The CDR3 runs to 14 residues. Trimming removed 5 bases from V and 1 base from J, with 11 bases in between. CDR1 and CDR2 from the germline V gene are SGHNT and YENEEA.

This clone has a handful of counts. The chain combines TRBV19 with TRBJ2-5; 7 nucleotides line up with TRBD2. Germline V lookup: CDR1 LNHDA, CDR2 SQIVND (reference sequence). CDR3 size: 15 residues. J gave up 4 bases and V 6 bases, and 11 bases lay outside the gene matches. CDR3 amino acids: CASSRGAGLGETQYF. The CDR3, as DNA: TGTGCCAGTAGCCGTGGCGCCGGACTAGGAGAGACCCAGTACTTC.

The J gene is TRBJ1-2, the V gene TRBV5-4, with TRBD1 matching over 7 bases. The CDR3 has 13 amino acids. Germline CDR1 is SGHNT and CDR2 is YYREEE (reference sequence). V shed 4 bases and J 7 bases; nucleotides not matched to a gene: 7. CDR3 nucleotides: TGTGCCAGCAGCGCAGACAGGGTCGCTGGCTACACCTTC. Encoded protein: CASSADRVAGYTF.